The 13 T cell receptor beta chains presented below share a single source sample, sequenced in a study of T-cell reconstitution after alpha-beta-depleted transplantation in children. A library of TCRbeta sequences, prepared with unique molecular identifiers, was generated. TCRdb independently ran MiXCR on the PCR reads; one entry per CDR3 protein. The top ten clones hold about 6% of a sample with about 480,000 distinct CDR3 sequences, under 15% of them seen once. The specimen comprised PBMCs from the stem cell graft donor, sampled from the stem cell graft. These receptors were taken from a human donor who donated a stem cell graft to a child with combined immunodeficiency.

This clonotype was seen more than once but under ten times. The gene calls are TRBV27 and TRBJ2-3; tentatively, D is TRBD1 or TRBD2 (5 bases each). Germline V gene data show CDR1 as MNHEY and CDR2 as SMNVEV (reference sequence). The V gene lost 4 bases and the J gene lost 5 bases, with 19 bases spanning the gap. The CDR3 is 16 amino acids. In DNA, the CDR3 is TGTGCCAGCAGTTCCTCCCGACGGGGCTGGGGAGATACGCAGTATTTT. The encoded protein is CASSSSRRGWGDTQYF.

This clonotype was counted ten times or more. The chain links TRBV3-1 to TRBJ2-1; 7 nucleotides align to TRBD2. V gave up 4 bases and J gave up 6 bases; unmatched junction bases: 12. The CDR3 is 16 amino acids. CDR1 is LGHDT, CDR2 YNNKEL, per germline (reference sequence). The CDR3 sequence: CASSPGWAGVGNEQFF. The CDR3 bases are TGTGCCAGCAGCCCCGGATGGGCGGGGGTCGGCAATGAGCAGTTCTTC.

This clonotype was detected many times. J is TRBJ2-7 and V is TRBV6-2 or TRBV6-3, with TRBD2 matching over 7 bases. Trimming cost V 8 bases and J 4 bases; bases outside gene matches: 5. This CDR3 spans 12 amino acids. Germline CDR1 is MNHEY and CDR2 is SVGEGT. The CDR3 DNA follows: TGTGCCAGCGGACATAGCGGGTACGAGCAGTACTTC. Translated, it gives CASGHSGYEQYF.

This chain connects TRBV29-1 to TRBJ1-5; 9 nucleotides agree with TRBD1. Germline V gives CDR1 SQVTM, CDR2 ANQGSEA. The CDR3 has 15 residues. Losses at the gene ends were 6 bases for V and 6 bases for J; bases not matched to a gene: 12. CDR3 nucleotides: TGCAGCGTAGTTATTACAGGGGGCTCCGGTCAGCCCCAGCATTTT. Encoded protein: CSVVITGGSGQPQHF.

The sample holds many counts of this clonotype. This rearrangement joins TRBV12-3 or TRBV12-4 to TRBJ2-3; D is unresolved. Trimming removed 6 bases at V and 5 bases at J, with 6 bases between. The CDR3 runs to 11 residues. CDR3 bases: TGTGCCAGCAGCTTTGGAGATACGCAGTATTTT. It translates to CASSFGDTQYF.

The chain uses TRBV20-1 and TRBJ2-3; 14 positions agree with TRBD2. The CDR3 consists of 15 residues. Germline V gene sequence: CDR1 DFQATT, CDR2 SNEGSKA (reference sequence). V lost 3 bases to trimming and J lost 7 bases; unmatched junction nucleotides: 6. CDR3 nucleotide sequence: TGCAGTGCTAGGGGGACTAGCGGGAGAACCAATACGCAGTATTTT. It specifies CSARGTSGRTNTQYF.

This clonotype has only a few counts. The chain is built from TRBV5-1 and TRBJ2-1; 11 nucleotides line up with TRBD1. V was pared by 0 bases and J by 5 bases, with 7 bases of the junction left unmatched. The CDR3 has 17 amino acids. Germline V gene lookup returns CDR1 SGHRS and CDR2 YFSETQ. CDR3 protein: CASSLGVRTGGNNEQFF. CDR3 DNA: TGCGCCAGCAGCTTGGGCGTGCGGACAGGGGGCAACAATGAGCAGTTCTTC. Complete variable domain (other parts from reference TRBV5-1 and TRBJ2-1): KAGVTQTPRYLIKTRGQQVTLSCSPISGHRSVSWYQQTPGQGLQFLFEYFSETQRNKGNFPGRFSGRQFSNSRSEMNVSTLELGDSALYLCASSLGVRTGGNNEQFFGPGTRLTVL.

This clonotype was counted many times. The chain is built from TRBV9 and TRBJ1-2, with 9 positions matching TRBD1. V lost 3 bases to trimming and J lost 4 bases; unmatched junction nucleotides: 7. The germline V gene has CDR1 SGDLS and CDR2 YYNGEE. The CDR3 runs 15 residues. In nucleotides, the CDR3 is TGTGCCAGCAGCGAGGGACAGGGACTGAGCTATGGCTACACCTTC. This codes for CASSEGQGLSYGYTF.

The J gene is TRBJ2-5, the V gene TRBV18; D is perhaps TRBD1 or TRBD2 (5 bases each). Trimming pared 1 base from V and 5 bases from J, leaving 11 bases between. This CDR3 comprises 14 residues. Per germline, CDR1 KGHSH and CDR2 LQKENI. The CDR3 sequence is CASSPRGQGETQYF. DNA of the CDR3: TGTGCCAGCTCACCACGCGGGCAGGGTGAGACCCAGTACTTC.

In its sample, this clonotype was seen a few times. The chain is built from TRBV7-2 and TRBJ2-5; D not certain. Trimming removed 5 bases at V and 2 bases at J, with 15 bases between. The CDR3 runs to 15 residues. CDR1 and CDR2 (germline): SGHTA, FQGNSA. CDR3 residues: CASSPLKGWQETQYF. The CDR3 coding sequence is TGTGCCAGCAGCCCACTGAAGGGTTGGCAAGAGACCCAGTACTTC.

This clonotype was detected ten times or more. The chain employs TRBV13 and TRBJ1-2; 7 nucleotides line up with TRBD1. The CDR3 has 15 residues. The trim removed 4 bases at V and 4 bases at J, leaving 9 bases unmatched. Germline loops: CDR1 PRHDT, CDR2 FYEKMQ (reference sequence). In DNA, the CDR3 is TGTGCCAGCAGCTCCCGACCGGGACAGACCTATGGCTACACCTTC. It specifies CASSSRPGQTYGYTF.

Comment on this clonotype: A much larger clone differs from this one at a single base, so this may be a read error. The chain has TRBV2 and TRBJ2-7; D gene uncertain. This CDR3 has 13 amino acids. V gave up 1 base and J gave up 0 bases, with 4 bases separating them. From germline, CDR1 is SNHLY and CDR2 FYNNEI. This CDR3 reads CASSEGVSYEQYF. CDR3 DNA: TGTGCCAGCAGTGAAGGGGTCTCCTACGAGCAGTACTTC. The full variable domain, completed using reference TRBV2 and TRBJ2-7, is EPEVTQTPSHQVTQMGQEVILRCVPISNHLYFYWYRQILGQKVEFLVSFYNNEISEKSEIFDDQFSVERPDGSNFTLKIRSTKLEDSAMYFCASSEGVSYEQYFGPGTRLTVT.

This clonotype has more than one count but fewer than ten. V gene TRBV9 combines with J gene TRBJ2-1, with a weak D call TRBD1 (6 bases). From germline, CDR1 is SGDLS and CDR2 YYNGEE. This CDR3 has 14 amino acids. V was pared by 8 bases and J by 5 bases, with 17 bases between. The CDR3 loop is CARGSRDTHNEQFF. The CDR3 nucleotides read TGTGCCAGGGGTTCTCGGGACACACACAATGAGCAGTTCTTC.